Listed below are T cell receptor beta chains from one sample, sequenced in a study of blood T cell repertoires in COVID-19. The protocol was immunoSEQ multiplex PCR, while the TCRdb copy is restricted to in-frame clones and leaves out a portion. The sample lists around 300,000 clones, roughly 86% seen once, with approximately 1.8% in the top ten. Sequencing was done on a sample of PBMCs or T cells enriched from blood (not recorded which). These receptors originate from a woman aged 60 to 75 who had recovered from COVID-19. The CDR3 runs from the conserved cysteine through the conserved F or W. A D gene is named only where the DNA matches it firmly. Not every row has a clone size; where given, it reads once, few, many or a size class.

DNA: TGTGCCAGCAGCCTAGAGGGGGCCGGGGAGCTGTTTTTT
CDR3: CASSLEGAGELFF
D: .
V: TRBV5-8
J: TRBJ2-2
size: .

DNA: TGCAGCGTTGGTGACATCATGAACACTGAAGCTTTCTTT
CDR3: CSVGDIMNTEAFF
D: .
V: TRBV29-1
J: TRBJ1-1
size: many

DNA: TGTGCCAGCACACTCAAGAGGACTGGCGGGACCCAGTACTTC
CDR3: CASTLKRTGGTQYF
D: .
V: TRBV6-5
J: TRBJ2-5
size: .

DNA: TGTGCCAGCAGTCTCCTGCCGGGGACAGGGCGGACCGGGGAGCTGTTTTTT
CDR3: CASSLLPGTGRTGELFF
D: TRBD1
V: TRBV28
J: TRBJ2-2
size: .

DNA: TGTGCCAGCACGCAAGAGACCCAGTACTTC
CDR3: CASTQETQYF
D: .
V: TRBV6-5
J: TRBJ2-5
size: .

DNA: TGTGCCAGTAGTGTTACTAGCGGCCTCACAGATACGCAGTATTTT
CDR3: CASSVTSGLTDTQYF
D: TRBD2
V: TRBV19
J: TRBJ2-3
size: .

DNA: TGCGCCAGCGTCGACATGGGGGGGAACTACGAGCAGTACTTC
CDR3: CASVDMGGNYEQYF
D: TRBD2
V: TRBV4-1
J: TRBJ2-7
size: .

DNA: TGTGCCAGCTCACCCGCGACAGGGAGTAGCAATCAGCCCCAGCATTTT
CDR3: CASSPATGSSNQPQHF
D: TRBD1
V: TRBV18
J: TRBJ1-5
size: .

DNA: TGTGCCAGCCAACTGGGTAGCGGGAGGGCCGATGAGCAGTTCTTC
CDR3: CASQLGSGRADEQFF
D: TRBD2
V: TRBV9
J: TRBJ2-1
size: .

DNA: TGTGCCAGCAGCCAAGCCTCACAGGCACCCCTCCACTTT
CDR3: CASSQASQAPLHF
D: .
V: TRBV6-6
J: TRBJ1-6
size: .

DNA: TGTGCCAGCAGCTTGGGTCTAGCGGCAACCTACGAGCAGTACTTC
CDR3: CASSLGLAATYEQYF
D: TRBD2
V: TRBV5-4
J: TRBJ2-7
size: .

DNA: TGTGCCAGCAGTTTATCACTAGCGGGGGCCATGTCCTACGAGCAGTACTTC
CDR3: CASSLSLAGAMSYEQYF
D: TRBD2
V: TRBV27
J: TRBJ2-7
size: .

DNA: TGTGCCAGCAGCATATCTAGCGGGACGACCTACGAGCAGTACTTC
CDR3: CASSISSGTTYEQYF
D: TRBD2
V: TRBV7-3
J: TRBJ2-7
size: .

DNA: TGTGCCAGCAGCGCATATCAGGCGATACGTGGCACCGGGGAGCTGTTTTTT
CDR3: CASSAYQAIRGTGELFF
D: .
V: TRBV9
J: TRBJ2-2
size: .

DNA: TGTGCCAGCACCCCGGCCCCCAGCGGGGTGTCTGAGCAGTTCTTC
CDR3: CASTPAPSGVSEQFF
D: TRBD2
V: TRBV5-8
J: TRBJ2-1
size: .

DNA: TGTGCCAGCAGTTTAGCGGTTAGGGGTGAGCAGTTCTTC
CDR3: CASSLAVRGEQFF
D: .
V: TRBV12-3/TRBV12-4
J: TRBJ2-1
size: .

DNA: TGTGCCAGCAGTTTATCGTACAGGTGGAATTCACCCCTCCACTTT
CDR3: CASSLSYRWNSPLHF
D: .
V: TRBV27
J: TRBJ1-6
size: .

DNA: TGTGCCAGCAGTCTACTGGCTGAAGCTTTCTTT
CDR3: CASSLLAEAFF
D: .
V: TRBV2
J: TRBJ1-1
size: .

DNA: TGTGCCAGCAGCTCGAGGAGGAGGGGGGGGGCAGATACGCAGTATTTT
CDR3: CASSSRRRGGADTQYF
D: .
V: TRBV13
J: TRBJ2-3
size: .

DNA: TGCAGCGCCGCCGGGACAGCACAAGAGACCCAGTACTTC
CDR3: CSAAGTAQETQYF
D: TRBD1
V: TRBV29-1
J: TRBJ2-5
size: .

DNA: TGTGCCAGCAGCGGAGGACTTGGCGGCTTAAGCTATGGCTACACCTTC
CDR3: CASSGGLGGLSYGYTF
D: .
V: TRBV9
J: TRBJ1-2
size: .

DNA: TGTGCCAGCAGCGTTCGGTGGGCCACTGAAGCTTTCTTT
CDR3: CASSVRWATEAFF
D: .
V: TRBV9
J: TRBJ1-1
size: .

DNA: TGTGCCAGCAGCTCCTACACTGAAGCTTTCTTT
CDR3: CASSSYTEAFF
D: .
V: TRBV7-9
J: TRBJ1-1
size: .

DNA: TGTGCCAGCAAGGCTAGCGTAAGCTCCTACAATGAGCAGTTCTTC
CDR3: CASKASVSSYNEQFF
D: .
V: TRBV27
J: TRBJ2-1
size: .

DNA: TGTGCCAGCAGCTCCGGACAGCCGACCGTTTATGGCTACACCTTC
CDR3: CASSSGQPTVYGYTF
D: .
V: TRBV5-5
J: TRBJ1-2
size: .

DNA: TGCACCAGCAGCGCAACTTCGAGAATTAACTATGGCTACACCTTC
CDR3: CTSSATSRINYGYTF
D: .
V: TRBV1
J: TRBJ1-2
size: .

DNA: TGCGCCAGCCGAGGACTAGCGGGTCCCCAAGAGACCCAGTACTTC
CDR3: CASRGLAGPQETQYF
D: TRBD2
V: TRBV5-1
J: TRBJ2-5
size: once

DNA: TGTGCCAGCAGCTTATTCCCTTTGGGCGGGAGCACGGATACGCAGTATTTT
CDR3: CASSLFPLGGSTDTQYF
D: TRBD2
V: TRBV11-2
J: TRBJ2-3
size: .

DNA: TGTGCCTGGAGTCGTCAGATTGATCAGCCCCAGCATTTT
CDR3: CAWSRQIDQPQHF
D: .
V: TRBV30
J: TRBJ1-5
size: few